This passage covers 15 T cell receptor beta chains from one sample sequenced in a study of cytomegalovirus exposure and HLA in healthy donors. PCR was performed using 60 Vbeta and 13 Jbeta primers. TCRdb's table, derived via immunoSEQ multiplex PCR, lists solely in-frame clones and lacks some. The repertoire has about 170,000 clones, roughly 81% of them found once; the top ten carry approximately 4.4%. The sequenced sample was PBMCs. The receptor set was obtained from a woman in her late teens or twenties in good health and CMV-seropositive.

The V call is TRBV15, the J call TRBJ1-1, with D unclear. Germline assignment: CDR1 LNHNV and CDR2 YYDKDF (reference sequence). V lost 0 bases, J lost 0 bases, and 11 bases lay in between. The CDR3 has 16 residues. This chain's CDR3 is CATSRDGRDMNTEAFF. CDR3 DNA: TGTGCCACCAGCAGAGATGGGCGTGACATGAACACTGAAGCTTTCTTT.

This sequence joins TRBV4-2 and TRBJ2-3; 8 bases align to TRBD2. Per germline, CDR1 LGHNA and CDR2 YNFKEQ. J lost 2 bases, V lost 5 bases, and 12 bases had no gene match. The CDR3 has 17 residues. CDR3 loop: CASSIAAGGTSTDTQYF. CDR3 nucleotide sequence: TGTGCCAGCAGCATTGCGGCGGGGGGTACGTCCACAGATACGCAGTATTTT.

The chain combines TRBV28 with TRBJ2-7; D may be TRBD2 (6 bases). The germline CDR1 and CDR2 sequences are MDHEN and SYDVKM. This CDR3 is built from 13 residues. Trimming cost V 2 bases and J 7 bases, with 12 bases left between them. The CDR3 reads CASSLVRAGEQYF. DNA of the CDR3: TGTGCCAGCAGTTTAGTGAGGGCGGGGGAGCAGTACTTC. Complete variable domain (other parts from reference TRBV28 and TRBJ2-7): DVKVTQSSRYLVKRTGEKVFLECVQDMDHENMFWYRQDPGLGLRLIYFSYDVKMKEKGDIPEGYSVSREKKERFSLILESASTNQTSMYLCASSLVRAGEQYFGPGTRLTVT.

This sequence joins TRBV7-9 and TRBJ1-1, with 9 positions matching TRBD1. V was clipped by 3 bases and J by 3 bases; unmatched bases: 11. The CDR3 sequence is 17 residues long. CDR1 SEHNR and CDR2 FQNEAQ come from the germline V gene (reference sequence). CDR3 nucleotide sequence: TGTGCCAGCAGCTTCCGGACAGGGGAAACTTTGGACACTGAAGCTTTCTTT. It encodes CASSFRTGETLDTEAFF.

The chain employs TRBV7-8 and TRBJ2-5; 14 nucleotides align to TRBD2. The length of the CDR3 is 18 residues. Germline values: CDR1 SGHVS, CDR2 FQNEAQ. The V segment lost 2 bases and the J segment 6 bases; nucleotides outside the gene matches: 11. The CDR3: CASSLRLGLAGARKTQYF. CDR3 coding DNA: TGTGCCAGCAGCTTAAGGTTGGGACTAGCGGGGGCCCGGAAGACCCAGTACTTC.

In nucleotides, the CDR3 is TGTGCCAGCAGCCTTTGGCGGAATGAGCAGTTCTTC. Amino acids: CASSLWRNEQFF. This rearrangement joins TRBV5-6 to TRBJ2-1; D is uncertain. The length of the CDR3 is 12 residues. V was shortened by 4 bases and J by 7 bases, with 9 bases between the two germline ends. Germline CDR1 reads SGHDT; CDR2 reads YYEEEE. Supplemented by reference TRBV5-6 and TRBJ2-1, the full variable domain reads DAGVTQSPTHLIKTRGQQVTLRCSPKSGHDTVSWYQQALGQGPQFIFQYYEEEERQRGNFPDRFSGHQFPNYSSELNVNALLLGDSALYLCASSLWRNEQFFGPGTRLTVL.

V gene TRBV27 combines with J gene TRBJ2-7; 8 bases map to TRBD1. Per germline, CDR1 MNHEY and CDR2 SMNVEV (reference sequence). The CDR3 contains 13 residues. V lost 3 bases, J lost 6 bases, and 4 bases stayed unmatched. The CDR3 coding sequence is TGTGCCAGCAGTTTCCGAGACAGGGGCGAGCAGTACTTC. Translated, it gives CASSFRDRGEQYF.

The rearrangement uses TRBV29-1 and TRBJ2-2, with 7 positions matching TRBD2. The V gene's germline CDR1 is SQVTM and CDR2 ANQGSEA. The CDR3 spans 13 residues. The V gene end was trimmed by 7 bases and the J gene end by 6 bases; junction bases not matched to a gene: 8. CDR3: CSARIAGAGELFF. The CDR3 region has the DNA TGCAGCGCCAGAATCGCGGGGGCCGGGGAGCTGTTTTTT.

J is TRBJ1-4 and V is TRBV7-9; D gene unclear. Germline V gives CDR1 SEHNR, CDR2 FQNEAQ (reference sequence). Between the trimmed V and J ends, which lost 4 bases and 7 bases, there was a span of 4 bases. This CDR3 has 11 residues. The CDR3 coding sequence is TGTGCCAGCAGCTACGGTGAAAAACTGTTTTTT. Its protein is CASSYGEKLFF.

This chain links TRBV30 with TRBJ2-7, with 7 bases matching TRBD1. The germline V gene encodes CDR1 GTSNPN and CDR2 SVGIG (reference sequence). Trimming removed 2 bases from V and 3 bases from J; junction bases left unmatched: 7. This CDR3 has 14 residues. The CDR3 DNA sequence: TGTGCCTGGAGTATCGGGGACAGCAGCTACGAGCAGTACTTC. Translating it yields CAWSIGDSSYEQYF.

CDR3: CATSRTGQITYEQYF. The CDR3 DNA reads TGTGCCACCAGCAGGACCGGACAGATCACCTACGAGCAGTACTTC. The chain links TRBV15 to TRBJ2-7; the D gene is possibly TRBD1 (6 bases). The CDR3 length is 15 residues. Germline V gene data show CDR1 as LNHNV and CDR2 as YYDKDF (reference sequence). V was clipped by 3 bases and J by 2 bases, with 14 bases between them.

The chain recombines TRBV1 with TRBJ2-4; the DNA was not compared with TRBD2, the D call given in the table. TRBV1 is recorded as a pseudogene. This CDR3 has 17 amino acids. The CDR3 nucleotides are TGCACCAGCAGCAAGGGACTAGCGGGGGGGCCCGAAAACATTCAGTACTTC. It translates to CTSSKGLAGGPENIQYF.

This clone has just a few counts. V gene TRBV11-2 combines with J gene TRBJ1-2; the D gene is possibly TRBD1 (5 bases). The CDR3 has 17 amino acids. Germline V gene lookup returns CDR1 SGHAT and CDR2 FQNNGV. Trimming removed 6 bases at V and 4 bases at J, with 24 bases between. The CDR3 DNA sequence: TGTGCCAGCAGGAACCCAGGGAGGGCAGCGGGCGGCTATGGCTACACCTTC. Residues: CASRNPGRAAGGYGYTF.

The CDR3 sequence: CASSIGQGAYEQYF. In DNA, the CDR3 is TGTGCCAGCAGCATTGGACAGGGAGCCTACGAGCAGTACTTC. The chain is built from TRBV7-2 and TRBJ2-7; 8 bases map to TRBD1. The V gene's germline CDR1 is SGHTA and CDR2 FQGNSA. This CDR3 contains 14 residues. V lost 5 bases and J lost 2; bases outside the gene matches: 5.

The chain is built from TRBV5-1 and TRBJ2-7; no definite D call. From germline, CDR1 is SGHRS and CDR2 YFSETQ. The CDR3 is 14 amino acids. The V end was cut by 2 bases, the J end by 5 bases, with 14 bases between. Here the CDR3 DNA reads TGCGCCAGCAGCTTTCTCGGCCAGGTTGACGAGCAGTACTTC. It yields the protein CASSFLGQVDEQYF.